A selection of T cell receptor beta chains follows, all from one sample in a study of T cells in Graves' hyperthyroidism and ophthalmopathy. TCRdb re-called the multiplex PCR reads through MiXCR, storing one row per CDR3 protein. The top ten hold less than 9% of the sample, which has approximately 640,000 distinct CDR3 sequences, 45% seen once. Sequenced: peripheral blood or thyroid tissue (not recorded which). The source of these receptors is an adult man with Graves' disease, either hyperthyroidism or ophthalmopathy (not recorded which). The CDR3 runs from the conserved cysteine through the conserved F or W. A D gene is named only where the DNA matches it firmly. For some rows the clone size is stated as once, few or many, or as a class when expanded; others skip it.

j_gene,abundance,v_gene,d_gene,CDR3aa,CDR3nt
TRBJ1-5,-,TRBV25-1,TRBD1,CASDRGGQPQHF,TGTGCCAGCGACAGGGGCGGTCAGCCCCAGCATTTT
TRBJ1-1,many,TRBV10-3,-,CAISDKGRKNTEAFF,TGTGCCATCAGTGATAAGGGAAGGAAGAACACTGAAGCTTTCTTT
TRBJ1-2,few,TRBV7-6,-,CASSLGSGGAKNYGYTF,TGTGCCAGCAGCTTAGGGTCTGGGGGCGCGAAAAACTATGGCTACACCTTC
TRBJ1-4,-,TRBV29-1,-,CSVDWGGGEKLFF,TGCAGCGTTGATTGGGGCGGGGGTGAAAAACTGTTTTTT
TRBJ1-2,many,TRBV7-2,-,CASSLLDGIYGYTF,TGTGCCAGCAGCTTATTGGACGGAATCTATGGCTACACCTTC
TRBJ2-7,many,TRBV10-2,-,CASTRGTGYEQYF,TGCGCCAGCACCAGGGGTACGGGGTACGAGCAGTACTTC
TRBJ2-5,-,TRBV24-1,-,CATSSPTRNQETQYF,TGTGCCACCAGCAGCCCTACCCGGAACCAAGAGACCCAGTACTTC
TRBJ1-4,many,TRBV7-2,-,CASSLDPDSEKLFF,TGTGCCAGCAGCTTGGATCCGGACAGCGAAAAACTGTTTTTT
TRBJ1-4,few,TRBV4-3,-,CASSQDRGTIGEKLFF,TGCGCCAGCAGCCAAGATCGTGGGACTATAGGAGAAAAACTGTTTTTT
TRBJ2-7,many,TRBV2,TRBD1,CASRVSTGGAWEQYF,TGTGCCAGCAGGGTCTCGACAGGGGGCGCGTGGGAGCAGTACTTC
TRBJ2-7,many,TRBV7-8,-,CASSFAGDYEQYF,TGTGCCAGCAGCTTTGCAGGGGATTACGAGCAGTACTTC
TRBJ1-1,few,TRBV29-1,-,CSVDIVNTEAFF,TGCAGCGTTGACATAGTGAACACTGAAGCTTTCTTT
TRBJ2-7,-,TRBV4-1,-,CASSQAAGADIYEQYF,TGCGCCAGCAGCCAAGCAGCGGGCGCAGATATCTACGAGCAGTACTTC
TRBJ2-5,few,TRBV10-3,TRBD2,CAISGGLAGGPVETQYF,TGTGCCATCAGTGGGGGACTAGCGGGGGGGCCGGTCGAGACCCAGTACTTC
TRBJ1-2,few,TRBV14,-,CASSQDSRVYGYTF,TGTGCCAGCAGCCAAGATAGCAGGGTCTATGGCTACACCTTC
TRBJ1-5,few,TRBV20-1,-,CSARGEVDQPQHF,TGCAGTGCTAGAGGAGAGGTAGATCAGCCCCAGCATTTT
TRBJ2-7,-,TRBV7-2,-,CASSLGAATVEQYF,TGTGCCAGCAGCCTCGGCGCGGCGACGGTGGAGCAGTACTTC
TRBJ1-6,-,TRBV9,-,CASSPRGASSNSPLHF,TGTGCCAGCTCACCAAGGGGCGCGAGTTCTAATTCACCCCTCCACTTT
TRBJ1-6,-,TRBV29-1,-,CSAGPPYNSPLHF,TGCAGCGCTGGACCTCCATATAATTCACCCCTCCACTTT
TRBJ2-5,few,TRBV20-1,-,CSARVTKQETQYF,TGCAGTGCTAGAGTTACAAAACAAGAGACCCAGTACTTC
TRBJ2-7,few,TRBV2,-,CASSDAWNSYEQYF,TGTGCCAGCAGTGATGCCTGGAACTCCTACGAGCAGTACTTC
TRBJ2-7,many,TRBV29-1,-,CSVEGQETREQYF,TGCAGCGTTGAGGGGCAAGAGACTCGGGAGCAGTACTTC
TRBJ1-2,many,TRBV10-3,-,CAISDETADYGYTF,TGTGCCATCAGTGATGAGACAGCGGACTATGGCTACACCTTC
TRBJ1-4,-,TRBV7-9,-,CASNQGLGEKLFF,TGTGCCAGCAACCAGGGGTTGGGTGAAAAACTGTTTTTT
TRBJ1-4,-,TRBV9,TRBD1,CASSENRGSMGKLFF,TGTGCCAGCAGCGAAAACAGGGGATCCATGGGAAAACTGTTTTTT
TRBJ1-2,-,TRBV24-1,TRBD1,CAHDRGDYGYTF,TGTGCACACGACAGGGGCGATTATGGCTACACCTTC
TRBJ1-5,-,TRBV12-3/TRBV12-4,-,CASSLTGTISNQPQHF,TGTGCCAGCAGTCTCACGGGGACAATTAGCAATCAGCCCCAGCATTTT
TRBJ1-5,many,TRBV7-9,TRBD1,CASSMTGSEPQHF,TGTGCCAGCAGCATGACAGGGTCGGAGCCCCAGCATTTT
TRBJ1-4,many,TRBV24-1,TRBD1,CATSEGTGSGEKLFF,TGTGCCACCAGTGAGGGGACAGGCTCAGGGGAAAAACTGTTTTTT
TRBJ1-1,-,TRBV20-1,TRBD1,CSARDGTGVTEAFF,TGCAGTGCTAGAGACGGGACAGGGGTCACTGAAGCTTTCTTT
TRBJ1-3,few,TRBV25-1,TRBD1,CASSGTGVYTIYF,TGTGCCAGCAGTGGGACAGGGGTTTACACCATATATTTT
TRBJ2-5,-,TRBV7-6,-,CASSNLEETQYF,TGTGCCAGTAGTAATCTAGAAGAGACCCAGTACTTC
TRBJ2-5,-,TRBV29-1,-,CSTWGGREETQYF,TGCAGCACCTGGGGGGGGCGGGAAGAGACCCAGTACTTC
TRBJ1-2,-,TRBV7-9,TRBD1,CASSADRVRGYTF,TGTGCCAGCAGCGCGGACAGGGTCCGTGGCTACACCTTC
TRBJ2-7,-,TRBV15,TRBD1,CATSRTGVYEQYF,TGTGCCACCAGCAGGACAGGGGTCTACGAGCAGTACTTC
TRBJ1-1,many,TRBV7-9,TRBD1,CASSSGQGYTEAFF,TGTGCCAGCAGTTCCGGACAGGGGTACACTGAAGCTTTCTTT
TRBJ2-5,few,TRBV7-2,TRBD1,CASKAGDRGGGTQYF,TGTGCCAGCAAAGCTGGGGACAGGGGGGGGGGGACCCAGTACTTC
TRBJ1-1,-,TRBV7-9,-,CASIRDFEAFF,TGTGCCAGCATTCGGGATTTTGAAGCTTTCTTT
TRBJ2-5,many,TRBV7-3,TRBD1,CASSLGQGWEETQYF,TGTGCCAGCAGCTTGGGACAGGGTTGGGAAGAGACCCAGTACTTC
TRBJ2-3,-,TRBV6-1,-,CATGQPTDTQYF,TGTGCCACAGGACAGCCAACAGATACGCAGTATTTT
TRBJ1-3,few,TRBV2,TRBD1,CASSEQGVSGNTIYF,TGTGCCAGCAGTGAACAGGGGGTCTCTGGAAACACCATATATTTT
TRBJ2-5,few,TRBV9,TRBD1,CASSVGILGQGVKETQYF,TGTGCCAGCAGCGTAGGTATATTGGGACAGGGAGTAAAGGAGACCCAGTACTTC
TRBJ2-7,many,TRBV9,TRBD1,CASSTNVGTGEYEQYF,TGTGCCAGCAGCACAAACGTGGGGACAGGGGAGTACGAGCAGTACTTC
TRBJ1-1,few,TRBV9,-,CASSVEGGATEAFF,TGTGCCAGCAGCGTAGAAGGAGGGGCCACTGAAGCTTTCTTT
TRBJ2-1,-,TRBV2,-,CASSKTGVYNEQFF,TGTGCCAGCAGTAAGACAGGAGTATACAATGAGCAGTTCTTC
TRBJ1-2,many,TRBV6-5,-,CASSMTNANYGYTF,TGTGCCAGCAGTATGACGAATGCTAACTATGGCTACACCTTC
TRBJ2-7,many,TRBV7-9,-,CASSLEAGIYEQYF,TGTGCCAGCAGCTTAGAGGCTGGCATATACGAGCAGTACTTC
TRBJ2-7,many,TRBV5-1,-,CASSLQQGSEQYF,TGCGCCAGCAGCCTTCAACAGGGAAGCGAGCAGTACTTC
TRBJ1-5,-,TRBV28,-,CASSPRGTQHF,TGTGCCAGCAGCCCCAGGGGAACTCAGCATTTT